This T cell receptor beta chain was sequenced during a study of OX40 agonist ivuxolimab in advanced cancers. Profiling relied on immunoSEQ multiplex PCR, and the TCRdb table lists in-frame clones only, not all of them. In the table there are under 95,000 clones, 93% of which are singletons. The sample was CD4+ or CD8+ T cells sorted from blood, taken in a trial of the OX40 agonist ivuxolimab. The sequence derives from an adult with an advanced solid tumor such as melanoma, head and neck, liver or kidney cancer.

The CDR3 reads CASRTGTSGGVEQYF. The CDR3 DNA reads TGTGCCAGCAGGACCGGGACTAGCGGGGGGGTTGAGCAGTACTTC. The chain combines TRBV11-2 with TRBJ2-7; 16 bases agree with TRBD2. V shed 6 bases and J 7 bases; nucleotides not matched to a gene: 6. Germline assignment: CDR1 SGHAT and CDR2 FQNNGV. This CDR3 has 15 amino acids.